This T cell receptor beta chain was captured in a study of blood T cell repertoires in COVID-19. Across the study: There were acute and convalescent COVID-19 samples, and they came from the United States, Italy and Spain.

Generated by immunoSEQ multiplex PCR, the TCRdb table keeps only in-frame clones and is missing some. The sample has approximately 250,000 clones; 88% are singletons. Germline loops: CDR1 SGHNT, CDR2 YYREEE (reference sequence). V shed 6 bases and J shed 1 base, with 19 bases lying between them. This CDR3 has 16 amino acids. This chain connects TRBV5-4 to TRBJ1-1; tentatively, D is TRBD1 (5 bases). This receptor was taken from a woman aged 40 to 50 with acute COVID-19. The sample comprised PBMCs or T cells enriched from blood (not recorded which). The DNA for the CDR3 is TGTGCCAGCACTCGTGGTAACAGGCCCGAGAACACTGAAGCTTTCTTT. Translated, it gives CASTRGNRPENTEAFF.